The 28 T cell receptor beta chains below come from one sample, sequenced in a study of Ad26.COV2.S vaccination and SARS-CoV-2 variants. This table comes from immunoSEQ multiplex PCR, and its TCRdb copy is limited to in-frame clones, with some not included. The repertoire holds approximately 400,000 clones, with 83% as singletons. Treatment reported: 15 to 20 received Ad26.COV2.S at low or high dose, single or two shots; about 5 received placebo; per-sample allocation not given. Sample collection was performed on day 63 after the first vaccine or placebo injection. The sequencing used peripheral blood, collected in a trial of Ad26.COV2.S vaccine versus placebo. Receptors originate from a person aged 18 to 65 who received the Ad26.COV2.S COVID-19 vaccine or a placebo.

This chain joins TRBV7-9 and TRBJ2-1; D is uncertain. V lost 8 bases, J lost 8 bases, and 7 bases lay in between. This CDR3 comprises 10 residues. Germline-derived CDR1 and CDR2 are SEHNR and FQNEAQ (reference sequence). This CDR3 reads CASRDHEQFF. The CDR3 DNA sequence: TGTGCCAGCCGCGACCATGAGCAGTTCTTC. Complete variable domain (other parts from reference TRBV7-9 and TRBJ2-1): DTGVSQNPRHKITKRGQNVTFRCDPISEHNRLYWYRQTLGQGPEFLTYFQNEAQLEKSRLLSDRFSAERPKGSFSTLEIQRTEQGDSAMYLCASRDHEQFFGPGTRLTVL.

The V and J genes are TRBV5-8 and TRBJ2-5; D is possibly TRBD2 (6 bases). The CDR3 extends over 14 amino acids. V lost 4 bases, J lost 4 bases, and 14 bases lay in between. Germline V gene sequence: CDR1 SGHTS, CDR2 YDEGEE. The CDR3 is CASSRRGSGETQYF. The CDR3 DNA is TGTGCCAGCAGCCGGAGGGGAAGCGGAGAGACCCAGTACTTC. The full variable domain, with the rest looked up from reference TRBV5-8 and TRBJ2-5, is EAGVTQSPTHLIKTRGQQATLRCSPISGHTSVYWYQQALGLGLQFLLWYDEGEERNRGNFPPRFSGRQFPNYSSELNVNALELEDSALYLCASSRRGSGETQYFGPGTRLLVL.

The chain joins TRBV7-9 to TRBJ1-1, with D tentatively TRBD1 (6 bases). Germline CDR1 SEHNR, CDR2 FQNEAQ (reference sequence). This CDR3 comprises 13 residues. The V and J ends lost 5 bases and 3 bases respectively, with 10 bases between them. CDR3 residues: CASSIGQYTEAFF. The CDR3 DNA follows: TGTGCCAGCAGCATAGGACAGTACACTGAAGCTTTCTTT.

A few counts support this clone. Within the sample, other DNA sequences also encode this same CDR3. CDR3 region: CASSQVGGTQYF. CDR3 in DNA: TGTGCCAGCAGCCAAGTTGGCGGGACGCAGTATTTT. The V gene is TRBV3-1 (or the pseudogene TRBV3-2), the J gene TRBJ2-3; D may be TRBD2 (5 bases). Trimming pared 1 base from V and 9 bases from J, leaving 8 bases between. Germline V lookup: CDR1 LGHDT, CDR2 YNNKEL (reference sequence). This CDR3 is 12 amino acids long.

This rearrangement joins TRBV10-3 to TRBJ1-2, with 10 bases identical to TRBD1. The CDR3 extends over 14 amino acids. The germline V gene encodes CDR1 ENHRY and CDR2 SYGVKD. The ends lost 2 bases at V and 5 bases at J; junction bases unmatched: 2. CDR3 nucleotide sequence: TGTGCCATCAGTGAGCTGGGACAGGGGTATGGCTACACCTTC. Its translation is CAISELGQGYGYTF.

The gene calls are TRBV18 and TRBJ1-5, with a weak D call TRBD1 (5 bases). Germline values: CDR1 KGHSH, CDR2 LQKENI. This CDR3 contains 14 residues. V lost 3 bases, J lost 11 bases, and 17 bases lay in between. Here the CDR3 DNA reads TGTGCCAGCTCACCCTGGGACGGGCCAAGGGCCCAGCATTTT. Its protein is CASSPWDGPRAQHF.

The rearrangement links TRBV15 to TRBJ2-5, with D possibly matching TRBD1 (6 bases). Trimming took off 7 bases at V and 5 bases at J, with 11 bases between the two ends. Germline V gene data show CDR1 as LNHNV and CDR2 as YYDKDF (reference sequence). The CDR3 runs 12 residues. This chain's CDR3 is CATTDRTETQYF. The CDR3 DNA reads as TGTGCCACCACCGACAGGACCGAGACCCAGTACTTC.

The chain links TRBV24-1 to TRBJ1-5; 7 bases fit TRBD1. CDR3 length: 15 residues. J lost 2 bases, V lost 3 bases, and 3 bases had no gene match. Germline CDR1 and CDR2: KGHDR and SFDVKD. This CDR3 reads CATSDNRGGNQPQHF. The CDR3 coding sequence is TGTGCCACCAGTGATAACAGGGGAGGCAATCAGCCCCAGCATTTT.

This chain uses TRBV5-1 with TRBJ2-3; the match to TRBD2 covers 11 bases. CDR1 SGHRS and CDR2 YFSETQ come from the germline V gene. The CDR3 runs to 15 residues. The J segment lost 12 bases and the V segment lost 1 base, leaving 10 bases of the junction unmatched. The CDR3 region is CASSLFSGGAFSQYF. Here the CDR3 DNA reads TGCGCCAGCAGCTTGTTTAGCGGGGGGGCCTTCTCCCAGTATTTT.

This chain connects TRBV7-9 to TRBJ2-6; D not resolved. Trimming removed 1 base at V and 2 bases at J, with 3 bases between. The CDR3 spans 14 residues. Germline V gives CDR1 SEHNR, CDR2 FQNEAQ (reference sequence). DNA of the CDR3: TGTGCCAGCAGCTTAGAAACTGGGGCCAACGTCCTGACTTTC. Its protein is CASSLETGANVLTF.

This chain uses TRBV11-2 with TRBJ2-2, with 13 positions matching TRBD2. CDR3 length equals 16 residues. CDR1 SGHAT and CDR2 FQNNGV come from the germline V gene. V shed 5 bases, J shed 7 bases, and the junction held 7 bases outside the gene matches. The CDR3 spells CASSRTSGRRGGELFF. CDR3 sequence (DNA): TGTGCCAGCAGCCGGACTAGCGGGAGACGGGGCGGGGAGCTGTTTTTT.

This chain connects TRBV7-6 to TRBJ2-2, with 12 bases matching TRBD2. The CDR3 has 14 residues. Per germline, CDR1 SGHVS and CDR2 FNYEAQ. Trimming removed 6 bases from V and 7 bases from J; junction bases left unmatched: 3. CDR3 in amino acids: CASRGLAGRGELFF. The DNA for the CDR3 is TGTGCCAGCAGGGGACTAGCGGGCCGCGGGGAGCTGTTTTTT.

The rearrangement links TRBV24-1 to TRBJ1-2; weak D call: TRBD1 (5 bases). The V gene lost 7 bases and the J gene lost 8 bases, with 13 bases spanning the gap. Looked up from germline, CDR1 is KGHDR and CDR2 is SFDVKD. The CDR3 length is 12 residues. The CDR3 protein is CATRGRSEGYTF. The CDR3 DNA reads TGTGCCACCAGGGGACGCTCTGAGGGCTACACCTTC.

CDR3 in amino acids: CASKPMGLKLFF. The CDR3 region has the DNA TGCGCCAGTAAGCCAATGGGGTTGAAGCTGTTTTTT. V usage is TRBV4-1 and J usage is TRBJ2-2, with unresolved D. Trimming cost V 9 bases and J 12 bases, with 17 bases left between them. This CDR3 region has 12 residues. CDR1 and CDR2 (germline): MGHRA, YSYEKL.

This clone was detected only once. V and J are TRBV6-1 and TRBJ2-7, with D perhaps TRBD1 (5 bases). Germline assignment: CDR1 MNHNS and CDR2 SASEGT. CDR3 length: 15 amino acids. With 3 bases removed from V and 3 bases from J, the gap between germline ends came to 15 bases. This CDR3 reads CASSESQGIIYEQYF. The CDR3 DNA sequence: TGTGCCAGCAGTGAGTCTCAGGGTATTATCTACGAGCAGTACTTC.

The rearrangement joins TRBV10-1 to TRBJ1-5; D is unresolved. The CDR3 contains 14 residues. Germline assignment: CDR1 WNHNN and CDR2 SYGVQD (reference sequence). V was cut by 6 bases and J by 1 base, with 10 bases left in between. CDR3 region: CASREQGSNQPQHF. CDR3 nucleotides: TGCGCCAGCAGGGAGCAAGGGAGCAATCAGCCCCAGCATTTT.

J is TRBJ1-5 and V is TRBV19, with D maybe TRBD1 (5 bases). CDR1 and CDR2 from the germline V gene are LNHDA and SQIVND (reference sequence). V was cut by 6 bases and J by 5 bases, with 17 bases left in between. The length of the CDR3 is 15 residues. CDR3 sequence: CASSEGVGRHQPQHF. CDR3 bases: TGTGCCAGTAGCGAAGGGGTGGGGCGACATCAGCCCCAGCATTTT.

The CDR3 sequence is CASSLGPTSEKLFF. In DNA form, the CDR3 reads TGTGCCAGCAGCTTAGGGCCCACCTCTGAAAAACTGTTTTTT. This chain uses TRBV7-2 with TRBJ1-4; D is ambiguous. Trimming cost V 1 base and J 7 bases, with 10 bases left between them. Germline-derived CDR1 and CDR2 are SGHTA and FQGNSA. The CDR3 covers 14 residues.

The chain carries TRBV4-2 and TRBJ1-1; possible D gene TRBD1, 5 bases. The CDR3 has 15 amino acids. Trimming shortened V by 0 bases and J by 8 bases, and 16 bases separated the two germline ends. CDR1 and CDR2 from the germline V gene are LGHNA and YNFKEQ. The CDR3 here is CASSQDLTEPLEAFF. CDR3 DNA: TGTGCCAGCAGCCAAGACTTGACAGAACCACTGGAAGCTTTCTTT.

The gene calls are TRBV28 and TRBJ1-2, with D unresolved. The CDR3 consists of 14 residues. Trimming stripped 8 bases from V and 4 bases from J, with 17 bases between. Germline V CDR1 and CDR2: MDHEN, SYDVKM. CDR3 sequence (DNA): TGTGCCAGCGAGGGCCTTTCTCCCATCTATGGCTACACCTTC. Translated: CASEGLSPIYGYTF.

This chain connects TRBV6-2 or TRBV6-3 to TRBJ2-7; D possibly corresponds to TRBD1 (5 bases). The germline V and J ends were trimmed by 5 bases and 3 bases, with 20 bases remaining between them. Germline V gene sequence: CDR1 MNHEY, CDR2 SVGEGT. The CDR3 runs to 16 residues. The CDR3 loop is CASSRTGPLTYYEQYF. In nucleotides, the CDR3 is TGTGCCAGCAGTCGAACAGGACCTCTCACTTACTACGAGCAGTACTTC.

The chain links TRBV7-3 to TRBJ2-1; the match to TRBD1 covers 7 bases. J gave up 7 bases and V 5 bases, and 11 bases lay outside the gene matches. The CDR3 length is 15 residues. CDR1 and CDR2 (germline): SGHTA, FQGTGA. CDR3 nucleotide sequence: TGTGCCAGCAGCACACAGGGGATAGTTGGGAATGAGCAGTTCTTC. It codes for CASSTQGIVGNEQFF.

This chain links TRBV18 with TRBJ1-3; 8 bases are shared with TRBD1. The CDR3 has 15 residues. V lost 1 base, J lost 2 bases, and 1 base stayed unmatched. Per germline, CDR1 KGHSH and CDR2 LQKENI. The CDR3 loop is CASSPQGQAGNTIYF. In DNA form, the CDR3 reads TGTGCCAGCTCACCACAGGGACAGGCTGGAAACACCATATATTTT.

A single count supports this clone. The chain couples TRBV11-2 to TRBJ1-1, with unresolved D. The CDR3 loop spans 16 amino acids. Germline assignment: CDR1 SGHAT and CDR2 FQNNGV. V was pared by 4 bases and J by 0 bases, with 15 bases between. The CDR3 region is CASSSGLGQMNTEAFF. DNA of the CDR3: TGTGCCAGCAGCTCAGGCCTCGGCCAGATGAACACTGAAGCTTTCTTT.

The genes are TRBV19 and TRBJ1-5; D is undetermined. The ends were cut back, 6 bases at V and 7 bases at J, with 13 bases in the middle. The CDR3 length is 13 residues. CDR1 is LNHDA, CDR2 SQIVND, per germline (reference sequence). In nucleotides, the CDR3 is TGTGCCAGTAGCGATAGCGGTGTCCAGCCCCAGCATTTT. Its translation is CASSDSGVQPQHF.

The chain carries TRBV6-5 and TRBJ1-1, with D possibly matching TRBD1 (5 bases). The CDR3 sequence is 15 residues long. Per the germline V gene, CDR1 is MNHEY and CDR2 is SVGAGI. The V end lost 2 bases, the J end lost 2 bases, and 12 bases lay between the germline ends. CDR3 loop: CASSYAGWGNTEAFF. CDR3 in DNA: TGTGCCAGCAGTTACGCAGGGTGGGGAAACACTGAAGCTTTCTTT.

This chain links TRBV19 with TRBJ1-5; no clear D gene. The CDR3 runs to 13 residues. Germline V gene data show CDR1 as LNHDA and CDR2 as SQIVND (reference sequence). The V end lost 6 bases, the J end lost 3 bases, and 9 bases lay between the germline ends. The CDR3 sequence is CASREIYNQPQHF. CDR3 bases: TGTGCCAGTAGAGAGATCTACAATCAGCCCCAGCATTTT.

V is TRBV9 and J is TRBJ2-7; the D is unclear. The CDR3 is 14 residues long. Germline CDR1 reads SGDLS; CDR2 reads YYNGEE. V dropped 0 bases and J dropped 3 bases, with 10 bases sitting between them. The CDR3 protein is CASSVGLGGYEQYF. DNA for the CDR3: TGTGCCAGCAGCGTAGGATTGGGTGGCTACGAGCAGTACTTC. The full variable domain, in which reference TRBV9 and TRBJ2-7 provide the parts outside the CDR3, is DSGVTQTPKHLITATGQRVTLRCSPRSGDLSVYWYQQSLDQGLQFLIQYYNGEERAKGNILERFSAQQFPDLHSELNLSSLELGDSALYFCASSVGLGGYEQYFGPGTRLTVT.